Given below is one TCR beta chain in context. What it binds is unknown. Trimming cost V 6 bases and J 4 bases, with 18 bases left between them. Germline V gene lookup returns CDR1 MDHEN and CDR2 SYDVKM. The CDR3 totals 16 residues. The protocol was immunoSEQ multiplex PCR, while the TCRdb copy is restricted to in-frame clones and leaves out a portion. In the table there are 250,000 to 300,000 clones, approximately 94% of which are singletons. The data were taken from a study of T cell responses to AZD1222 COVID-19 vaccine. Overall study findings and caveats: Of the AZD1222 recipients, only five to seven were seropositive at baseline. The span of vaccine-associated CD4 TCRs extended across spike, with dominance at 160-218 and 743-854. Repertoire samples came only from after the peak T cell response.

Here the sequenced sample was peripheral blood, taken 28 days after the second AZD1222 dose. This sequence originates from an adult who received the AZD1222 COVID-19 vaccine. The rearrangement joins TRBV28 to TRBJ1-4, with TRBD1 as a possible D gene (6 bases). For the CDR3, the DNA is TGTGCCAGCAGCCGGGGGCGGGGGCCCAATAATGAAAAACTGTTTTTT. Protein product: CASSRGRGPNNEKLFF.